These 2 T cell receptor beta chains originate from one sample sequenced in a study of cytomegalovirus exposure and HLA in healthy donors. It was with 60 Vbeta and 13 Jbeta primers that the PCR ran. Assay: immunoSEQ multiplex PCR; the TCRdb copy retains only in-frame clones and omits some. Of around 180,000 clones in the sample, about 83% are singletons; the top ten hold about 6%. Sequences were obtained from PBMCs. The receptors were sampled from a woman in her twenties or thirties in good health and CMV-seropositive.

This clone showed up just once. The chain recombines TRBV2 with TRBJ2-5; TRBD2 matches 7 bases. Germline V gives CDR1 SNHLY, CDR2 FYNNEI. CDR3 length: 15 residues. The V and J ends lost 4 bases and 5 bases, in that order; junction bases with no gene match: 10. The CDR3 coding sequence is TGTGCCAGCAGTGTGGAGGCGGGAGAGGTCGAGACCCAGTACTTC. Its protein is CASSVEAGEVETQYF.

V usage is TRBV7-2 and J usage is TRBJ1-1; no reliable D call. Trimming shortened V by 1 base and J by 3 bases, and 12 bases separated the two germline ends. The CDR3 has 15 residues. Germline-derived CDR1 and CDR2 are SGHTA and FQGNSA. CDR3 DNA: TGTGCCAGCAGCTTAGAAAGTAGGAGGGACACTGAAGCTTTCTTT. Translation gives CASSLESRRDTEAFF.